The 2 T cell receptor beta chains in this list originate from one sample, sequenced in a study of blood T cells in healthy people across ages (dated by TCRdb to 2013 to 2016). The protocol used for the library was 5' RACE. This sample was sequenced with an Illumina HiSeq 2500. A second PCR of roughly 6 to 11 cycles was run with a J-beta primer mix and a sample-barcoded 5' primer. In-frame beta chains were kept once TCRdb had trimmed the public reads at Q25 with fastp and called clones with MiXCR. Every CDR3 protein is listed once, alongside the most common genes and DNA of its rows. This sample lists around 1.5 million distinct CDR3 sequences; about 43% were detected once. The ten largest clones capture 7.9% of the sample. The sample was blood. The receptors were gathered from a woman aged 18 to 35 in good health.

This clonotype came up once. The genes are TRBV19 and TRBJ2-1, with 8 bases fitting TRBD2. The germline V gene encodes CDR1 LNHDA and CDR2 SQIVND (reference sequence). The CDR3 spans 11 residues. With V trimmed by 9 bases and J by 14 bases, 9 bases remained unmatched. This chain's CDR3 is CARREREREFF. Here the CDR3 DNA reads TGTGCCAGGAGGGAGCGGGAGCGGGAGTTCTTC.

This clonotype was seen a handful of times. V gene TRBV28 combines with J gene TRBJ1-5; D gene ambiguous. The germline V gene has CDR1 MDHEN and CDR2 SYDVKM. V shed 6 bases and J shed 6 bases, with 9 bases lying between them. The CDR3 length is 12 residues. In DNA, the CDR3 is TGTGCCAGCAGCCAGGACGCTCAGCCCCAGCATTTT. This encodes CASSQDAQPQHF.